The entry below describes one TCR beta chain. As yet, its antigen is unknown. CDR3 size: 14 residues. Germline assignment: CDR1 MGHRA and CDR2 YSYEKL. Between the trimmed V and J ends, which lost 0 bases and 6 bases, there was a span of 9 bases. This sample is drawn from a study of lymphopenia after photon versus proton radiotherapy. Study results and limitations: After the lymphocyte nadir, photon-treated repertoires showed oligoclonal expansion, especially of CD8+ Temra cells. Better survival with proton therapy was suggested as possible, not demonstrated. Larger post-nadir TCR diversity loss correlated inversely with survival in deceased patients. Relative stability marked proton patients; photon patients lost diversity and naive cells.

Some clones are missing from TCRdb's copy, which holds only in-frame ones; the method was immunoSEQ multiplex PCR. The repertoire includes some 40,000 clones, 92% of them detected once, and roughly 15% sits in the top ten. The receptor was derived from a man aged 60 to 69 with cholangiocarcinoma. This sample comprised peripheral blood, obtained from a patient treated with photon-based radiotherapy. The chain links TRBV4-1 to TRBJ2-1, with a weak D call TRBD1 (5 bases). In DNA form, the CDR3 reads TGCGCCAGCAGCCAAGAGTCAGGGTTCAATGAGCAGTTCTTC. Translating gives CASSQESGFNEQFF.